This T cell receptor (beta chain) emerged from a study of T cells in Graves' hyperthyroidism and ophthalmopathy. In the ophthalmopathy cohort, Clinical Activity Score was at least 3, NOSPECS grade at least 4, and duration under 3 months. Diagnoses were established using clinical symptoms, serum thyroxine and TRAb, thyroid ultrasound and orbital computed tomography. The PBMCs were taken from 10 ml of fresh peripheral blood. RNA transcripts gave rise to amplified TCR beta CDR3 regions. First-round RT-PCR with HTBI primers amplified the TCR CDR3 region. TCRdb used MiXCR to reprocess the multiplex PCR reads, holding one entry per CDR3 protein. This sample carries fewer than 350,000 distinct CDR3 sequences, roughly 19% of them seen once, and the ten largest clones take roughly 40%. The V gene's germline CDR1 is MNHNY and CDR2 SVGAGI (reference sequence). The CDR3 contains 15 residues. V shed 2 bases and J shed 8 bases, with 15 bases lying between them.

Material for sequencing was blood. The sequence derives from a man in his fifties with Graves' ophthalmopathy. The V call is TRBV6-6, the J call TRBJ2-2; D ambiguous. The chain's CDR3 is CASSYRFNGAGELFF. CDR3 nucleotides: TGTGCCAGCAGTTACCGATTCAATGGAGCTGGGGAGCTGTTTTTT.